The clone carrying this TCR beta chain was observed many times. Its matching antigen is unknown. V was shortened by 4 bases and J by 5 bases, with 12 bases between the two germline ends. CDR1 and CDR2 from the germline V gene are MNHEY and SVGAGI. The length of the CDR3 is 13 residues. TCRdb fed the reads into MiXCR, producing one record per CDR3 protein. The data show about 250,000 distinct CDR3 sequences, with 6.5% seen just once and around 6.5% held by the top ten. This sample was taken from a study of T cell repertoires in cytomegalovirus infection. Turning to the study itself: A matching HLA type, together with CMV infection, was signaled by public TCR beta signatures. Notes on the study in general: In two of eight donors, the top clonotype was HLA-C-restricted CMV-specific. Identification of carriers of CMV plus the relevant HLA was performed using cumulative public TCR beta family frequency.

The sample taken for sequencing was PBMCs. V and J are TRBV6-5 and TRBJ2-7, with D maybe TRBD1 (5 bases). This clonotype was sampled from a human donor in good health (CMV status not recorded). Some clones in this sample may be carry-over from other donors' samples. CDR3 region: CASSFSRVNEQYF. The CDR3 DNA follows: TGTGCCAGCAGTTTCTCCAGGGTCAACGAGCAGTACTTC.